This is a list of T cell receptor beta chains from one sample in a study of cytotoxic CD8 clonotypes in ibrutinib-treated CLL. Libraries were prepared by immunoSEQ multiplex PCR; TCRdb keeps only in-frame clonotypes and omits some of them. The sample consists of about 140,000 clones, about 80% of them appearing once. This sample comprised PBMCs, obtained after 12 months of ibrutinib treatment. These receptor sequences come from a human donor with chronic lymphocytic leukemia. Each CDR3 is given with its conserved first and last residue. A D gene is named only where the DNA matches it firmly. Rows may omit the clone size; those that give it use once, few, many or a size class.

clone size: NA
J gene: TRBJ2-1
V gene: TRBV14
D gene: NA
CDR3 protein: CASSQSPGTVNNEQFF
CDR3 DNA: TGTGCCAGCAGCCAAAGTCCCGGGACCGTGAACAATGAGCAGTTCTTC

clone size: few
J gene: TRBJ1-1
V gene: TRBV6-5
D gene: TRBD1
CDR3 protein: CASSYSNQGAREAFF
CDR3 DNA: TGTGCCAGCAGTTACTCGAACCAGGGGGCACGTGAAGCTTTCTTT

clone size: once
J gene: TRBJ2-5
V gene: TRBV10-3
D gene: NA
CDR3 protein: CAISEALTRAHQETQYF
CDR3 DNA: TGTGCCATCAGTGAGGCCCTGACAAGGGCTCATCAAGAGACCCAGTACTTC

clone size: NA
J gene: TRBJ2-7
V gene: TRBV19
D gene: TRBD2
CDR3 protein: CASSNPAGDPYEQYF
CDR3 DNA: TGTGCCAGTAGTAACCCCGCGGGGGACCCCTACGAGCAGTACTTC

clone size: NA
J gene: TRBJ2-7
V gene: TRBV13
D gene: NA
CDR3 protein: CASSLAGASEQYF
CDR3 DNA: TGTGCCAGCAGCTTAGCAGGGGCCTCCGAGCAGTACTTC

clone size: NA
J gene: TRBJ2-7
V gene: TRBV11-2
D gene: TRBD2
CDR3 protein: CASRAGVWYEQYF
CDR3 DNA: TGTGCCAGCAGAGCGGGGGTTTGGTACGAGCAGTACTTC

clone size: NA
J gene: TRBJ2-3
V gene: TRBV29-1
D gene: TRBD2
CDR3 protein: CSAPTTSGGDTQYF
CDR3 DNA: TGCAGCGCCCCAACGACTAGCGGGGGTGATACGCAGTATTTT

clone size: NA
J gene: TRBJ2-5
V gene: TRBV4-1
D gene: NA
CDR3 protein: CASSQFAREQETQYF
CDR3 DNA: TGCGCCAGCAGCCAATTCGCCAGGGAACAAGAGACCCAGTACTTC

clone size: NA
J gene: TRBJ1-1
V gene: TRBV27
D gene: NA
CDR3 protein: CASSPGRTSEAFF
CDR3 DNA: TGTGCCAGCAGTCCCGGGAGGACCTCCGAAGCTTTCTTT

clone size: NA
J gene: TRBJ2-1
V gene: TRBV11-2
D gene: NA
CDR3 protein: CASSLFLNEQFF
CDR3 DNA: TGTGCCAGCAGCTTATTCCTCAATGAGCAGTTCTTC

clone size: once
J gene: TRBJ2-2
V gene: TRBV9
D gene: NA
CDR3 protein: CASSVSPGELFF
CDR3 DNA: TGTGCCAGCAGCGTTTCCCCCGGGGAGCTGTTTTTT

clone size: NA
J gene: TRBJ1-5
V gene: TRBV28
D gene: TRBD1
CDR3 protein: CASSVPDRAVYQPQHF
CDR3 DNA: TGTGCCAGCAGCGTACCTGACAGGGCTGTCTATCAGCCCCAGCATTTT

clone size: NA
J gene: TRBJ2-3
V gene: TRBV2
D gene: NA
CDR3 protein: CASSGISVTDTQYF
CDR3 DNA: TGTGCCAGCAGTGGTATCAGTGTTACAGATACGCAGTATTTT

clone size: NA
J gene: TRBJ2-7
V gene: TRBV18
D gene: NA
CDR3 protein: CASARGWQATYEQYF
CDR3 DNA: TGTGCCAGCGCACGGGGATGGCAGGCCACCTACGAGCAGTACTTC

clone size: NA
J gene: TRBJ2-1
V gene: TRBV5-5
D gene: NA
CDR3 protein: CASSLGAGYNEQFF
CDR3 DNA: TGTGCCAGCAGCTTGGGGGCAGGCTACAATGAGCAGTTCTTC

clone size: NA
J gene: TRBJ1-1
V gene: TRBV7-2
D gene: NA
CDR3 protein: CASSQPTGDTEAFF
CDR3 DNA: TGTGCCAGCAGCCAACCGACAGGCGACACTGAAGCTTTCTTT

clone size: once
J gene: TRBJ2-1
V gene: TRBV7-2
D gene: TRBD2
CDR3 protein: CASSWILAEQFF
CDR3 DNA: TGTGCCAGCAGCTGGATACTAGCGGAGCAGTTCTTC

clone size: NA
J gene: TRBJ2-2
V gene: TRBV4-1
D gene: NA
CDR3 protein: CASSQDNGPGTNTGELFF
CDR3 DNA: TGCGCCAGCAGCCAAGACAATGGGCCGGGGACGAACACCGGGGAGCTGTTTTTT

clone size: NA
J gene: TRBJ2-7
V gene: TRBV9
D gene: NA
CDR3 protein: CASSVQAGNYEQYF
CDR3 DNA: TGTGCCAGCAGCGTACAGGCTGGAAACTACGAGCAGTACTTC

clone size: NA
J gene: TRBJ2-2
V gene: TRBV6-5
D gene: NA
CDR3 protein: CASSPPLTGELFF
CDR3 DNA: TGTGCCAGCAGTCCGCCCCTTACCGGGGAGCTGTTTTTT

clone size: NA
J gene: TRBJ2-1
V gene: TRBV28
D gene: NA
CDR3 protein: CASRRGRDNEQFF
CDR3 DNA: TGTGCCAGCAGACGTGGGCGAGACAATGAGCAGTTCTTC

clone size: NA
J gene: TRBJ2-7
V gene: TRBV30
D gene: NA
CDR3 protein: CASARNPGGYEQYF
CDR3 DNA: TGTGCCTCGGCCCGGAACCCGGGCGGCTACGAGCAGTACTTC

clone size: NA
J gene: TRBJ2-7
V gene: TRBV7-2
D gene: NA
CDR3 protein: CASSPLGGTYEQYF
CDR3 DNA: TGTGCCAGCAGCCCACTAGGGGGGACCTACGAGCAGTACTTC

clone size: NA
J gene: TRBJ2-7
V gene: TRBV18
D gene: NA
CDR3 protein: CASSPRGDEQYF
CDR3 DNA: TGTGCCAGCTCACCACGAGGGGACGAGCAGTACTTC

clone size: NA
J gene: TRBJ2-3
V gene: TRBV11-2
D gene: NA
CDR3 protein: CAILHFSRQATSTDTQYF
CDR3 DNA: TGTGCCATCTTACACTTTAGTCGACAGGCTACTAGCACAGATACGCAGTATTTT

clone size: NA
J gene: TRBJ1-5
V gene: TRBV19
D gene: TRBD1
CDR3 protein: CASRAGTVSNQPQHF
CDR3 DNA: TGTGCCAGTAGGGCCGGGACAGTGAGCAATCAGCCCCAGCATTTT

clone size: many
J gene: TRBJ2-1
V gene: TRBV14
D gene: NA
CDR3 protein: CASSQVRSSYNEQFF
CDR3 DNA: TGTGCCAGCAGCCAAGTACGAAGCTCCTACAATGAGCAGTTCTTC

clone size: NA
J gene: TRBJ2-7
V gene: TRBV30
D gene: TRBD2
CDR3 protein: CAWIQTGLAGGPYEQYF
CDR3 DNA: TGTGCCTGGATCCAAACGGGACTAGCGGGAGGGCCGTACGAGCAGTACTTC

clone size: NA
J gene: TRBJ1-5
V gene: TRBV27
D gene: NA
CDR3 protein: CASSLVTGSNQPQHF
CDR3 DNA: TGTGCCAGCAGTCTTGTCACAGGGTCCAATCAGCCCCAGCATTTT

clone size: NA
J gene: TRBJ1-4
V gene: TRBV6-5
D gene: NA
CDR3 protein: CASSYSTGGGGKLFF
CDR3 DNA: TGTGCCAGCAGTTACTCGACGGGAGGCGGAGGAAAACTGTTTTTT

clone size: NA
J gene: TRBJ2-2
V gene: TRBV28
D gene: TRBD1
CDR3 protein: CAGQGTGELFF
CDR3 DNA: TGTGCCGGACAGGGTACCGGGGAGCTGTTTTTT

clone size: once
J gene: TRBJ2-5
V gene: TRBV7-7
D gene: NA
CDR3 protein: CASSLALGQETQYF
CDR3 DNA: TGTGCTAGCAGCTTAGCACTGGGACAAGAGACCCAGTACTTC

clone size: NA
J gene: TRBJ2-7
V gene: TRBV11-2
D gene: TRBD1
CDR3 protein: CASSRQGANEQYF
CDR3 DNA: TGTGCCAGCAGCCGACAGGGGGCTAACGAGCAGTACTTC

clone size: few
J gene: TRBJ2-7
V gene: TRBV6-5
D gene: TRBD1
CDR3 protein: CASSLGQGLSYEQYF
CDR3 DNA: TGTGCCAGCAGTTTGGGACAGGGGCTTTCCTACGAGCAGTACTTC

clone size: NA
J gene: TRBJ1-1
V gene: TRBV7-9
D gene: NA
CDR3 protein: CASSLQRDTEAFF
CDR3 DNA: TGTGCCAGCAGCCTACAGAGAGACACTGAAGCTTTCTTT

clone size: once
J gene: TRBJ1-5
V gene: TRBV19
D gene: TRBD1
CDR3 protein: CASSPGTGGNQPQHF
CDR3 DNA: TGTGCCAGTAGTCCTGGGACAGGGGGCAATCAGCCCCAGCATTTT

clone size: NA
J gene: TRBJ2-1
V gene: TRBV6-5
D gene: NA
CDR3 protein: CASSYSAASHNEQFF
CDR3 DNA: TGTGCCAGCAGTTACTCCGCAGCAAGTCACAATGAGCAGTTCTTC

clone size: NA
J gene: TRBJ1-5
V gene: TRBV7-2
D gene: NA
CDR3 protein: CASSLVQSNQPQHF
CDR3 DNA: TGTGCCAGCAGCTTAGTTCAGTCCAATCAGCCCCAGCATTTT

clone size: NA
J gene: TRBJ1-1
V gene: TRBV29-1
D gene: NA
CDR3 protein: CSVGQLNTEAFF
CDR3 DNA: TGCAGCGTGGGACAACTGAACACTGAAGCTTTCTTT

clone size: once
J gene: TRBJ2-1
V gene: TRBV6-5
D gene: TRBD2
CDR3 protein: CASSLLGLANNEQFF
CDR3 DNA: TGTGCCAGCAGCCTACTGGGACTAGCAAACAATGAGCAGTTCTTC

clone size: once
J gene: TRBJ2-7
V gene: TRBV18
D gene: NA
CDR3 protein: CASSPLATFKGSYEQYF
CDR3 DNA: TGTGCCAGCTCACCCCTAGCGACTTTCAAGGGGTCCTACGAGCAGTACTTC

clone size: NA
J gene: TRBJ2-1
V gene: TRBV10-3
D gene: TRBD1
CDR3 protein: CAIRTGDNEQFF
CDR3 DNA: TGTGCCATCAGGACAGGGGACAATGAGCAGTTCTTC

clone size: NA
J gene: TRBJ1-5
V gene: TRBV28
D gene: NA
CDR3 protein: CASSKDRYSNQPQHF
CDR3 DNA: TGTGCCAGCAGCAAAGACAGATATAGCAATCAGCCCCAGCATTTT

clone size: NA
J gene: TRBJ2-7
V gene: TRBV10-3
D gene: NA
CDR3 protein: CAISSDSYEQYF
CDR3 DNA: TGTGCCATCAGCTCCGACAGTTACGAGCAGTACTTC

clone size: NA
J gene: TRBJ2-1
V gene: TRBV18
D gene: TRBD2
CDR3 protein: CASSPLLAGYNEQFF
CDR3 DNA: TGTGCCAGCTCACCATTGCTAGCGGGGTACAATGAGCAGTTCTTC

clone size: NA
J gene: TRBJ2-2
V gene: TRBV19
D gene: NA
CDR3 protein: CATPSGGGLGGELFF
CDR3 DNA: TGTGCCACCCCCAGTGGGGGGGGCCTTGGCGGGGAGCTGTTTTTT

clone size: NA
J gene: TRBJ2-3
V gene: TRBV9
D gene: TRBD2
CDR3 protein: CASSSHGTSGYTDTQYF
CDR3 DNA: TGTGCCAGCAGCTCCCACGGGACTAGCGGGTATACAGATACGCAGTATTTT

clone size: NA
J gene: TRBJ1-3
V gene: TRBV7-9
D gene: TRBD1
CDR3 protein: CASSLQGTSSGNTIYF
CDR3 DNA: TGTGCCAGCAGTTTACAGGGGACAAGCTCTGGAAACACCATATATTTT

clone size: few
J gene: TRBJ1-5
V gene: TRBV27
D gene: NA
CDR3 protein: CASRPYGTSNQPQHF
CDR3 DNA: TGTGCCAGCAGACCCTACGGGACGTCAAATCAGCCCCAGCATTTT

clone size: few
J gene: TRBJ1-5
V gene: TRBV28
D gene: NA
CDR3 protein: CASTIALLGNQPQHF
CDR3 DNA: TGTGCCAGCACAATCGCCCTTTTGGGCAATCAGCCCCAGCATTTT

clone size: once
J gene: TRBJ1-4
V gene: TRBV6-1
D gene: NA
CDR3 protein: CASWTVRNEKLFF
CDR3 DNA: TGTGCCAGCTGGACAGTTCGTAATGAAAAACTGTTTTTT

clone size: NA
J gene: TRBJ1-4
V gene: TRBV15
D gene: NA
CDR3 protein: CATSRDPGPGEKLFF
CDR3 DNA: TGTGCCACCAGCAGAGATCCTGGGCCGGGGGAAAAACTGTTTTTT

clone size: NA
J gene: TRBJ2-2
V gene: TRBV4-1
D gene: NA
CDR3 protein: CASSPVQSTGELFF
CDR3 DNA: TGCGCCAGCAGCCCCGTACAGAGCACCGGGGAGCTGTTTTTT

clone size: NA
J gene: TRBJ1-1
V gene: TRBV6-5
D gene: NA
CDR3 protein: CASTLGVNTEAFF
CDR3 DNA: TGTGCCAGCACCCTTGGCGTTAACACTGAAGCTTTCTTT

clone size: NA
J gene: TRBJ1-2
V gene: TRBV28
D gene: NA
CDR3 protein: CAIRQVENYGYTF
CDR3 DNA: TGTGCCATTCGACAGGTTGAGAACTATGGCTACACCTTC

clone size: NA
J gene: TRBJ2-5
V gene: TRBV5-1
D gene: NA
CDR3 protein: CASSQDTETQYF
CDR3 DNA: TGCGCCAGCAGCCAGGACACGGAGACCCAGTACTTC

clone size: few
J gene: TRBJ1-2
V gene: TRBV30
D gene: NA
CDR3 protein: CAWRKTGNYGYTF
CDR3 DNA: TGTGCCTGGAGGAAGACAGGCAACTATGGCTACACCTTC

clone size: once
J gene: TRBJ1-4
V gene: TRBV14
D gene: NA
CDR3 protein: CASSRAANEKLFF
CDR3 DNA: TGTGCCAGCAGCCGGGCCGCTAATGAAAAACTGTTTTTT

clone size: NA
J gene: TRBJ1-6
V gene: TRBV27
D gene: NA
CDR3 protein: CASSSRSPDRLTYNSPLHF
CDR3 DNA: TGTGCCAGCAGTTCAAGATCCCCCGACAGGCTAACCTATAATTCACCCCTCCACTTT